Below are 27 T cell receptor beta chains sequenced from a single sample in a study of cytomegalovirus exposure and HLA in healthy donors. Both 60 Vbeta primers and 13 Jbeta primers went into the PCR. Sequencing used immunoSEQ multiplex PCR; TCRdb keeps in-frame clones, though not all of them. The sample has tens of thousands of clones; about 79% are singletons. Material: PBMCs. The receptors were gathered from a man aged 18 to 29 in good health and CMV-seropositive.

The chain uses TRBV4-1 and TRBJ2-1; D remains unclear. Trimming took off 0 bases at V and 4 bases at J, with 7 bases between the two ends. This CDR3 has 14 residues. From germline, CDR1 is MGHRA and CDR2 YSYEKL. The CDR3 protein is CASSQDPRYNEQFF. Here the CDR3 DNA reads TGCGCCAGCAGCCAAGACCCCCGTTACAATGAGCAGTTCTTC.

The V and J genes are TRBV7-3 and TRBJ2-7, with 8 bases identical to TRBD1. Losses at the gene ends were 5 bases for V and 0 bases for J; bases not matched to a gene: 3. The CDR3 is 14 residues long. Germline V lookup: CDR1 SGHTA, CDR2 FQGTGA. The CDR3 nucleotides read TGTGCCAGCAGCCCCGGGACAGGCTCCTACGAGCAGTACTTC. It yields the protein CASSPGTGSYEQYF.

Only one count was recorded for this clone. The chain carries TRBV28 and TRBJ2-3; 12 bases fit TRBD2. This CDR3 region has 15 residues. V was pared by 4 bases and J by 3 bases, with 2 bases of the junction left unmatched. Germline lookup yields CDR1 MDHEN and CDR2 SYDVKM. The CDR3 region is CASSSGLAGTDTQYF. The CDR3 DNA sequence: TGTGCCAGCAGTTCAGGACTAGCGGGAACAGATACGCAGTATTTT.

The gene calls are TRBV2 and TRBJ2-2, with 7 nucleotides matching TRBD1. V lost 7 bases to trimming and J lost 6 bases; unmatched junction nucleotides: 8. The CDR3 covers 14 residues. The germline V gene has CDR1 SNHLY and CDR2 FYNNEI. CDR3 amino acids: CASTGTVVAGELFF. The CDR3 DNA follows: TGTGCCAGCACCGGGACAGTTGTGGCCGGGGAGCTGTTTTTT.

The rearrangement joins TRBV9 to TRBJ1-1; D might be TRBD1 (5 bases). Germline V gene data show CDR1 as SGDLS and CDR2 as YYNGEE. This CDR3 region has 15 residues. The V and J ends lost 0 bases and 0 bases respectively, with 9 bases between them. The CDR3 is CASSVASGMNTEAFF. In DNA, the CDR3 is TGTGCCAGCAGCGTAGCCTCAGGGATGAACACTGAAGCTTTCTTT. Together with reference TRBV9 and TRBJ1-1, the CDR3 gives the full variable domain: DSGVTQTPKHLITATGQRVTLRCSPRSGDLSVYWYQQSLDQGLQFLIQYYNGEERAKGNILERFSAQQFPDLHSELNLSSLELGDSALYFCASSVASGMNTEAFFGQGTRLTVV.

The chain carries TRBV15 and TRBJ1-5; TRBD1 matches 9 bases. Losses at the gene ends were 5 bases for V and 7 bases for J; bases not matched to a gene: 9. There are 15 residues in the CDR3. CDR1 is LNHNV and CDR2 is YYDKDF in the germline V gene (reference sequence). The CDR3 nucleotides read TGTGCCACCAGCGAGTCGACAGGGGGTAGCCAGCCCCAGCATTTT. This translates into CATSESTGGSQPQHF.

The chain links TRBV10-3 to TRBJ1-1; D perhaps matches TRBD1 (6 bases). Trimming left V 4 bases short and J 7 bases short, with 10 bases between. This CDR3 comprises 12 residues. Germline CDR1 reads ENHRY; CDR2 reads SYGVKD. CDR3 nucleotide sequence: TGTGCCATCAGTGGGACAGCCGTTGAAGCTTTCTTT. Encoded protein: CAISGTAVEAFF.

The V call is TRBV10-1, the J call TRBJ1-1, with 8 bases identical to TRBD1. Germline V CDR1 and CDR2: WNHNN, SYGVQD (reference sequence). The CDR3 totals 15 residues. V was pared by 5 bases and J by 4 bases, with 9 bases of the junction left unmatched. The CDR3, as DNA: TGCGCCAGCAGTTTCTCCAGGGGGCTCGGCACTGAAGCTTTCTTT. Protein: CASSFSRGLGTEAFF.

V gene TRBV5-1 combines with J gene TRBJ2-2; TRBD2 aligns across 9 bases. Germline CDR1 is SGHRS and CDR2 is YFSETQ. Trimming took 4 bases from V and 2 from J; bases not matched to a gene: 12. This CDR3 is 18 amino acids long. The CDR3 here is CASSRGVAGEPNTGELFF. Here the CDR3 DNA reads TGCGCCAGCAGCCGGGGGGTAGCGGGAGAACCTAACACCGGGGAGCTGTTTTTT.

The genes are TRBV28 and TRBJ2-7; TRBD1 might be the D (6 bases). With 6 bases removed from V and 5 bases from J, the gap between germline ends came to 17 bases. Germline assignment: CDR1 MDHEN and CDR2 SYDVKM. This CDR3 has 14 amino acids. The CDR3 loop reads CASSVPTGNHEQYF. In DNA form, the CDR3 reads TGTGCCAGCAGCGTCCCAACAGGGAACCACGAGCAGTACTTC.

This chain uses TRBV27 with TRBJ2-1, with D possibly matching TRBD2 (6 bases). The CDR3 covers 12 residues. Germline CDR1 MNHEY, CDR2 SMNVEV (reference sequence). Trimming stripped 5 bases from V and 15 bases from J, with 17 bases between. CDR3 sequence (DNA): TGTGCCAGCAGTCCGACCGGGACTCTCCCGTTCTTC. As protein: CASSPTGTLPFF.

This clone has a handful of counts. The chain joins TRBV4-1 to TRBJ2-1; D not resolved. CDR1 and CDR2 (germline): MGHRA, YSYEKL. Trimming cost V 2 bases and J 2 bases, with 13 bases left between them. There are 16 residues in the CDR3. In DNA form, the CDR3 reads TGCGCCAGCAGCCAACTCGACATGTTAGCCTACAATGAGCAGTTCTTC. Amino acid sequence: CASSQLDMLAYNEQFF.

The DNA for the CDR3 is TGTGCCAGCTCACCAACCGGCTCTGGAAACACCATATATTTT. It encodes CASSPTGSGNTIYF. V usage is TRBV18 and J usage is TRBJ1-3; no clear D gene. The CDR3 covers 14 residues. CDR1 KGHSH and CDR2 LQKENI come from the germline V gene. Trimming took 2 bases from V and 0 from J, leaving 5 bases between them. Full variable domain (rest looked up from reference TRBV18 and TRBJ1-3): NAGVMQNPRHLVRRRGQEARLRCSPMKGHSHVYWYRQLPEEGLKFMVYLQKENIIDESGMPKERFSAEFPKEGPSILRIQQVVRGDSAAYFCASSPTGSGNTIYFGEGSWLTVV.

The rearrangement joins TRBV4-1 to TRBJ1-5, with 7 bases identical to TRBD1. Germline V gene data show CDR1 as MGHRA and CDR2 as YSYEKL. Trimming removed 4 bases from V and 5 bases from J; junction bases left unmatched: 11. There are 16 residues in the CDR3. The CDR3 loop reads CASSPGPNRGDQPQHF. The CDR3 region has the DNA TGCGCCAGCAGCCCGGGACCAAACAGGGGCGATCAGCCCCAGCATTTT.

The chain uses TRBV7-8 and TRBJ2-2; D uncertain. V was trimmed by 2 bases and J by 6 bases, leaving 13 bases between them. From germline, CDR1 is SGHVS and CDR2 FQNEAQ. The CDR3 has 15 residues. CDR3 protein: CASSLYLMVAGELFF. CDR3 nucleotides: TGTGCCAGCAGCTTATATCTAATGGTCGCCGGGGAGCTGTTTTTT.

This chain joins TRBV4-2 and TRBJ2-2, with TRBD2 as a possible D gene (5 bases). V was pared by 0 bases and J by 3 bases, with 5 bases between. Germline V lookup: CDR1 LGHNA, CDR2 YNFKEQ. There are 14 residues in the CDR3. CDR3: CASSQEEDTGELFF. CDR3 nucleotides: TGTGCCAGCAGCCAAGAGGAGGACACCGGGGAGCTGTTTTTT.

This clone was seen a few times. CDR3 DNA sequence: TGTGCCAGCACCTTCTCACAGGGGGAAAGTTATGAGCAGTTCTTC. Amino acids: CASTFSQGESYEQFF. The chain uses TRBV28 and TRBJ2-1; 8 bases map to TRBD1. The CDR3 has 15 residues. J was trimmed by 8 bases and V by 7 bases; bases with no gene match: 13. CDR1 and CDR2 (germline): MDHEN, SYDVKM.

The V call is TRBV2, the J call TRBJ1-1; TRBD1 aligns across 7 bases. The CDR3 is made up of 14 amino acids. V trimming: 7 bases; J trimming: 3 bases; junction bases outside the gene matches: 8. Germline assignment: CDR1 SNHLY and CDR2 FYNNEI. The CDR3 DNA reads TGTGCCAGCAACTACAGGGGTTTGGACACTGAAGCTTTCTTT. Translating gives CASNYRGLDTEAFF.

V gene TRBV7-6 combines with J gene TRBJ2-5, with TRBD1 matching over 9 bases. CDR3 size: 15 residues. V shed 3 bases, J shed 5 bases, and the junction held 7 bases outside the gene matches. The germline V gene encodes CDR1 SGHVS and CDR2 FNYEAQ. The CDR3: CASSLETGGVETQYF. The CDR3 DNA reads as TGTGCCAGCAGCTTGGAGACAGGGGGTGTGGAGACCCAGTACTTC.

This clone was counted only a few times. The CDR3 DNA follows: TGTGCCAGCAGCGCTGGACTAGCGGGTAACTACGAGCAGTACTTC. The encoded protein is CASSAGLAGNYEQYF. The chain couples TRBV9 to TRBJ2-7, with 11 bases fitting TRBD2. CDR1 and CDR2 (germline): SGDLS, YYNGEE. V lost 3 bases and J lost 3; bases outside the gene matches: 5. CDR3 length: 15 amino acids.

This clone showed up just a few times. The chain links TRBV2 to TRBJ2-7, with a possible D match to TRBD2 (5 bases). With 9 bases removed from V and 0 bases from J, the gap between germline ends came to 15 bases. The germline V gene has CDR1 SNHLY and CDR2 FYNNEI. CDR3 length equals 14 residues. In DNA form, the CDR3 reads TGTGCCAGTTCCCGGGGTAGACCCTCCTACGAGCAGTACTTC. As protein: CASSRGRPSYEQYF.

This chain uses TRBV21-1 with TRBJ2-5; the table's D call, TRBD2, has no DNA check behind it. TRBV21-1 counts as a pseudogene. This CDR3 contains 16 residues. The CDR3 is CASSKGLGARGETQYF. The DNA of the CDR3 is TGTGCCAGCAGCAAAGGACTAGGGGCCCGGGGGGAGACCCAGTACTTC.

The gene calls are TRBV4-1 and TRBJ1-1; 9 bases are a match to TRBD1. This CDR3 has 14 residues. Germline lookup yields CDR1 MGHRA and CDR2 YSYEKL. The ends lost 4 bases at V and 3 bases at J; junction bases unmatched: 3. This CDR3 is CASSPGQGYTEAFF. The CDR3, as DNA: TGCGCCAGCAGCCCGGGACAGGGCTACACTGAAGCTTTCTTT.

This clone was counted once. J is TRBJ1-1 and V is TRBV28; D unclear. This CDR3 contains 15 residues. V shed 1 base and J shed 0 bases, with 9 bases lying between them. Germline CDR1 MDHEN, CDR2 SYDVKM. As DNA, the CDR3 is TGTGCCAGCAGTTTATCGAGCGGGATGAACACTGAAGCTTTCTTT. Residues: CASSLSSGMNTEAFF.

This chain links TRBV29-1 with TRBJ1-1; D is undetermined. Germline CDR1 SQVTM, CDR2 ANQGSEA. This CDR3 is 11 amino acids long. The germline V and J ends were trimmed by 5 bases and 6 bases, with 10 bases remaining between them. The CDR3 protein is CSVLPLSEAFF. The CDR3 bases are TGCAGCGTTCTCCCCTTATCTGAAGCTTTCTTT. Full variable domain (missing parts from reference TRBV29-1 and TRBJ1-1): SAVISQKPSRDICQRGTSLTIQCQVDSQVTMMFWYRQQPGQSLTLIATANQGSEATYESGFVIDKFPISRPNLTFSTLTVSNMSPEDSSIYLCSVLPLSEAFFGQGTRLTVV.

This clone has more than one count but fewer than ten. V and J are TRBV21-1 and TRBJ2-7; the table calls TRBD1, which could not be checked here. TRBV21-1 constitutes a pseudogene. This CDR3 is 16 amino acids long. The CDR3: CASSKEAGREAYEQYF. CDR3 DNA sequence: TGTGCCAGCAGCAAAGAGGCTGGCAGGGAAGCCTACGAGCAGTACTTC.

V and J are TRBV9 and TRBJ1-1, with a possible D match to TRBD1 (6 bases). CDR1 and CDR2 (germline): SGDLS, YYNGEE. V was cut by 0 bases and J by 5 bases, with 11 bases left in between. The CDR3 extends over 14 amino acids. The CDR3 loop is CASSVAGGWTEAFF. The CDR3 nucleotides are TGTGCCAGCAGCGTAGCGGGGGGCTGGACTGAAGCTTTCTTT.